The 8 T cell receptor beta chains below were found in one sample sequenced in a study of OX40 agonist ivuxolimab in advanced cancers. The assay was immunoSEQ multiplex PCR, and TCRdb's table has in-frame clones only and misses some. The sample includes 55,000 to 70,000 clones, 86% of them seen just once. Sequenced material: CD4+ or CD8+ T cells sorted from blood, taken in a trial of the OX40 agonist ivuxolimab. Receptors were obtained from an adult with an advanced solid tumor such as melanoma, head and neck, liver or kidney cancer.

CDR3: CASVQGADEKLFF. The CDR3 DNA reads TGTGCCAGTGTTCAGGGGGCGGATGAAAAACTGTTTTTT. The chain uses TRBV2 and TRBJ1-4; 8 bases fit TRBD1. The V gene's germline CDR1 is SNHLY and CDR2 FYNNEI. The J segment lost 6 bases and the V segment lost 9 bases, leaving 6 bases of the junction unmatched. The CDR3 spans 13 residues.

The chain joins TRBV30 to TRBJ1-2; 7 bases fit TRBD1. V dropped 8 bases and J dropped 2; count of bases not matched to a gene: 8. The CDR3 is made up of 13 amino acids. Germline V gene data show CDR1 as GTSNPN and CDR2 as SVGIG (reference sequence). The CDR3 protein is CASRDRRNYGYTF. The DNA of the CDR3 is TGTGCCAGCCGGGACAGAAGAAACTATGGCTACACCTTC.

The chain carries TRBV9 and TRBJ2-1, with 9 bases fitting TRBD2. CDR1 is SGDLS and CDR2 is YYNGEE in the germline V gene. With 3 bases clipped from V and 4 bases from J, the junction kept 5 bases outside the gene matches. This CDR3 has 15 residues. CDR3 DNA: TGTGCCAGCAGCGCCTTAGCGGGGGTATACAATGAGCAGTTCTTC. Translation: CASSALAGVYNEQFF.

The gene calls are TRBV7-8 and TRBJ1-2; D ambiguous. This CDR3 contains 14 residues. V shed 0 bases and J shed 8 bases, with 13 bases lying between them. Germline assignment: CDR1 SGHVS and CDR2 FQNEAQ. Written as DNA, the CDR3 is TGTGCCAGCAGCTTAGCCCAGAAGAACGGGGGCTACACCTTC. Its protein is CASSLAQKNGGYTF.

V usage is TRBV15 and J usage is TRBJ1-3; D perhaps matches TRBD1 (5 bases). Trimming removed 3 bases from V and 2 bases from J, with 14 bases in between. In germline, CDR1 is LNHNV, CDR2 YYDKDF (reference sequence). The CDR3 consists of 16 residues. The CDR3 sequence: CATSSTGGSAGNTIYF. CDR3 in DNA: TGTGCCACCAGCAGCACCGGGGGGAGTGCTGGAAACACCATATATTTT.

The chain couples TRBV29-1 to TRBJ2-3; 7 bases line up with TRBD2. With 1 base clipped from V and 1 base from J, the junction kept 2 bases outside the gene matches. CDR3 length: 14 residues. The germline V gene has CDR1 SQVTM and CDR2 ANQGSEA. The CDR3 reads CSVEASGGTDTQYF. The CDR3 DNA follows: TGCAGCGTTGAAGCCAGCGGGGGCACAGATACGCAGTATTTT.

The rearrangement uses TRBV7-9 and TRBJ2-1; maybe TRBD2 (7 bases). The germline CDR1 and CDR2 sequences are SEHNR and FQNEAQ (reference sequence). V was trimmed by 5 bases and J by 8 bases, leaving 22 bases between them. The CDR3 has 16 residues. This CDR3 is CASSLLGGANFDEQFF. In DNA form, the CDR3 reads TGTGCCAGCAGCCTGTTGGGGGGGGCGAACTTCGATGAGCAGTTCTTC.

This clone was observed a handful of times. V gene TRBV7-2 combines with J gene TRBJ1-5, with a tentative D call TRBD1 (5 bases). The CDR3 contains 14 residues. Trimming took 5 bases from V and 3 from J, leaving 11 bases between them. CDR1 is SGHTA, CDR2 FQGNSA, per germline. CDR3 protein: CASSRDRPNQPQHF. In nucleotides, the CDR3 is TGTGCCAGCAGCCGGGACCGACCCAATCAGCCCCAGCATTTT.